The T cell receptor (beta chain) described here comes from a study of T cells after yellow fever vaccination. TCRdb re-analysed the 5' RACE reads in MiXCR, keeping a single row per CDR3 protein. The data show around 360,000 distinct CDR3 sequences, approximately 10% seen once. The material sequenced was PBMCs, taken on the day of the first yellow fever vaccination. This clonotype was obtained from a young man who received the YFV17D yellow fever vaccine.

CDR3 region: CASSLEQGGINTF. CDR3 bases: TGCGCCAGCAGCTTGGAGCAGGGCGGTATTAACACCTTC. The chain joins TRBV5-1 to TRBJ1-2; D might be TRBD1 (5 bases). CDR1 is SGHRS, CDR2 YFSETQ, per germline. V lost 0 bases, J lost 12 bases, and 15 bases lay in between. The CDR3 loop spans 13 amino acids.